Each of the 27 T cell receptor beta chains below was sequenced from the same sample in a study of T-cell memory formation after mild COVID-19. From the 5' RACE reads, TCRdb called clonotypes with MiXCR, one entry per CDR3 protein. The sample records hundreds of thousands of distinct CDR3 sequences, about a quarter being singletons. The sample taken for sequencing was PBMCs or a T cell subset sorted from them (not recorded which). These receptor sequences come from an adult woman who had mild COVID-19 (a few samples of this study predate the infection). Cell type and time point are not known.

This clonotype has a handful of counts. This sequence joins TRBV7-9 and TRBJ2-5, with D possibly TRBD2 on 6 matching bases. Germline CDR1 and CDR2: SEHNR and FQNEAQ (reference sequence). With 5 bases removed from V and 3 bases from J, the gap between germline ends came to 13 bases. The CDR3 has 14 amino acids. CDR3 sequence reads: CASSPPTSEETQYF. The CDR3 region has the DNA TGTGCCAGCAGCCCTCCGACTAGTGAAGAGACCCAGTACTTC.

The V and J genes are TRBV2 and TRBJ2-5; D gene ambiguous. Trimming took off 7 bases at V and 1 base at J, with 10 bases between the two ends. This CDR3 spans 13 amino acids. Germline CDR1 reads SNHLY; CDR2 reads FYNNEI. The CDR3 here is CASNARFQETQYF. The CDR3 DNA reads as TGTGCCAGCAATGCTCGGTTCCAAGAGACCCAGTACTTC. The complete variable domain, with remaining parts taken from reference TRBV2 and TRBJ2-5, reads EPEVTQTPSHQVTQMGQEVILRCVPISNHLYFYWYRQILGQKVEFLVSFYNNEISEKSEIFDDQFSVERPDGSNFTLKIRSTKLEDSAMYFCASNARFQETQYFGPGTRLLVL.

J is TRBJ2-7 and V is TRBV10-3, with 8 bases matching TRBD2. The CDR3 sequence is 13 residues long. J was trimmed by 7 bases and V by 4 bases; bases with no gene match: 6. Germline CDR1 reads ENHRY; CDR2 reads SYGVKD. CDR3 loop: CAISGLAWFEQYF. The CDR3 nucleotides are TGTGCCATCAGTGGACTAGCGTGGTTTGAGCAGTACTTC.

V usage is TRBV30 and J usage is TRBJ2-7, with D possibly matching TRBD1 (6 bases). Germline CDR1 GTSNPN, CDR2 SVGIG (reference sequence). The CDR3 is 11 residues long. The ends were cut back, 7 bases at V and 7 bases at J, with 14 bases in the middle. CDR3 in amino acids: CALTGYREQYF. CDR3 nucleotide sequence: TGTGCCTTAACAGGGTACCGAGAGCAGTACTTC. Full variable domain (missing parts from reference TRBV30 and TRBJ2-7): SQTIHQWPATLVQPVGSPLSLECTVEGTSNPNLYWYRQAAGRGLQLLFYSVGIGQISSEVPQNLSASRPQDRQFILSSKKLLLSDSGFYLCALTGYREQYFGPGTRLTVT.

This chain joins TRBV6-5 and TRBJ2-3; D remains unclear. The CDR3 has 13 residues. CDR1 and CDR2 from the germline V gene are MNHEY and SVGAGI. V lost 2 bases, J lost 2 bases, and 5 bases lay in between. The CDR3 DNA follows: TGTGCCAGCAGTTACCGAGACACAGATACGCAGTATTTT. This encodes CASSYRDTDTQYF.

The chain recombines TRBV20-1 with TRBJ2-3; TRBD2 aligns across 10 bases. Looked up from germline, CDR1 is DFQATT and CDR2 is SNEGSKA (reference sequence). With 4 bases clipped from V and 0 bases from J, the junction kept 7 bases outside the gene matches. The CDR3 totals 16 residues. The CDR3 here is CSATSSSGGSTDTQYF. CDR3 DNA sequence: TGCAGTGCTACCTCTTCTAGCGGGGGCAGCACAGATACGCAGTATTTT.

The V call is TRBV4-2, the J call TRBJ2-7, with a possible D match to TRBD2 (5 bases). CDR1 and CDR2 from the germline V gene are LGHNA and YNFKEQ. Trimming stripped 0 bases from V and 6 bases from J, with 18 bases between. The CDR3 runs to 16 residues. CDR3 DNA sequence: TGTGCCAGCAGCCAAGATGAGGAAGGGCAGAGGGTCGAGCAGTACTTC. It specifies CASSQDEEGQRVEQYF.

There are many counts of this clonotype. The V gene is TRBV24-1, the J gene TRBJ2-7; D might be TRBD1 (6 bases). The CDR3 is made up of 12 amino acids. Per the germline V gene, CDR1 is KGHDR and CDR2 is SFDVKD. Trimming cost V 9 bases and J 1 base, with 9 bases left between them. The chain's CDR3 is CATSQGSYEQYF. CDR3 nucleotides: TGTGCCACCTCACAGGGATCCTACGAGCAGTACTTC.

This chain's CDR3 is CSARTANTGELFF. The CDR3, as DNA: TGCAGTGCCAGGACAGCGAACACCGGGGAGCTGTTTTTT. V is TRBV20-1 and J is TRBJ2-2, with D possibly being TRBD1 (6 bases). CDR1 and CDR2 (germline): DFQATT, SNEGSKA (reference sequence). The CDR3 extends over 13 amino acids. With 6 bases removed from V and 0 bases from J, the gap between germline ends came to 8 bases.

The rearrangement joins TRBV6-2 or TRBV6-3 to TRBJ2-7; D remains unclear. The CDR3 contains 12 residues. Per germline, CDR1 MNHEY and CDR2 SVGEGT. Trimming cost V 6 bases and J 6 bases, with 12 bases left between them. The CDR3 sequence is CASSPPRPEQYF. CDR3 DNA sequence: TGTGCCAGCAGCCCCCCAAGACCCGAGCAGTACTTC.

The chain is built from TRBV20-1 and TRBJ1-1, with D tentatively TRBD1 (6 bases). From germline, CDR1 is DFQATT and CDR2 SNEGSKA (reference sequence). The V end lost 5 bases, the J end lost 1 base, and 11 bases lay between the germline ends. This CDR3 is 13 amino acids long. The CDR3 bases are TGCAGTGCTTACAGGGTGGGGAACACTGAAGCTTTCTTT. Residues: CSAYRVGNTEAFF.

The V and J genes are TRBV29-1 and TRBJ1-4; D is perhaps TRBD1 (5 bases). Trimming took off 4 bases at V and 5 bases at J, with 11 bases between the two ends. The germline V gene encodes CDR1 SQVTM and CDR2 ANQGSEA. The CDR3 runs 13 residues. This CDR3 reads CSVARGQNEKLFF. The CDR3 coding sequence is TGCAGCGTTGCCCGGGGCCAAAATGAAAAACTGTTTTTT.

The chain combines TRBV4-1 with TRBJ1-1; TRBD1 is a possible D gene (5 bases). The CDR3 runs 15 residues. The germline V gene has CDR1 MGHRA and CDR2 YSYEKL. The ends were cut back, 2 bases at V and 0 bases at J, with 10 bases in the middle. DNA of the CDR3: TGCGCCAGCAGCCAACGACAGACATTGAACACTGAAGCTTTCTTT. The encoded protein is CASSQRQTLNTEAFF.

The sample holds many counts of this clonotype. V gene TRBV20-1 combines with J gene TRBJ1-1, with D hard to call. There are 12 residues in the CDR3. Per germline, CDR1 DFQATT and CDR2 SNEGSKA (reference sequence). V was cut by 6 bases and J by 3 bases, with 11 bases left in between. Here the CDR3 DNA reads TGCAGTGCCAAGCTTATGGACACTGAAGCTTTCTTT. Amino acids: CSAKLMDTEAFF.

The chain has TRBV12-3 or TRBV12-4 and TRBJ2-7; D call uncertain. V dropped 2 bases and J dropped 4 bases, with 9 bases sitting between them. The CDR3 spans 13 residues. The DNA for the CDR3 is TGTGCCAGCAGTTTAAACCTATTATACGAGCAGTACTTC. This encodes CASSLNLLYEQYF.

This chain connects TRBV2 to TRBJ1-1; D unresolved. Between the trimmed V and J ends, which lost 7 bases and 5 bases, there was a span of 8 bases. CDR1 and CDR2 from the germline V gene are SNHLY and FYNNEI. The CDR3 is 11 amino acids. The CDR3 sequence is CASKEATEAFF. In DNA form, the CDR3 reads TGTGCCAGCAAAGAGGCAACTGAAGCTTTCTTT.

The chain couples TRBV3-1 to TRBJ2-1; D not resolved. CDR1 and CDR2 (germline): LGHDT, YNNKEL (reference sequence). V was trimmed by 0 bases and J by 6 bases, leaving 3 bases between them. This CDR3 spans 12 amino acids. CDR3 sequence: CASSQESNEQFF. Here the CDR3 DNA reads TGTGCCAGCAGCCAAGAATCCAATGAGCAGTTCTTC.

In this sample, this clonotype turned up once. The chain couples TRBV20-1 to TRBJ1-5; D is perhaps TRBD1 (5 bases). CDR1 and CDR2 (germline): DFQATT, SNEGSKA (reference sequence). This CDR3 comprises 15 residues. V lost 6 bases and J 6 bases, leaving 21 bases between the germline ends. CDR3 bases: TGCAGTGCCCAGGCCACAGGTAGAGGGAGTCAGCCCCAGCATTTT. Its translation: CSAQATGRGSQPQHF.

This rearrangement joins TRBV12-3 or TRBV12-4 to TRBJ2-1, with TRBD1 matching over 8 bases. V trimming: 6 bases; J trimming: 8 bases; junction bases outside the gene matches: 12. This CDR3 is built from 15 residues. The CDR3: CASRPGQVTLDEQFF. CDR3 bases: TGTGCCAGCAGACCGGGACAGGTGACATTGGATGAGCAGTTCTTC.

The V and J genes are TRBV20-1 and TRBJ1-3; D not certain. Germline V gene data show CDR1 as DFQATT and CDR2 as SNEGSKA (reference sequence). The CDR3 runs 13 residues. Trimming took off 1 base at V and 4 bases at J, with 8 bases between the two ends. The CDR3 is CSARGVAGNTIYF. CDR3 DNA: TGCAGTGCTAGAGGGGTTGCGGGAAACACCATATATTTT.

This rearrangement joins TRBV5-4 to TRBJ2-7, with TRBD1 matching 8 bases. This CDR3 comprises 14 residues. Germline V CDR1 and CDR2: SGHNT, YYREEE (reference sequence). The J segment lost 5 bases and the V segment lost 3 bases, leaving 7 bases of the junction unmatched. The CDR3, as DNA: TGTGCCAGCAGCTCCTCAGGGGGCCTCAACGAGCAGTACTTC. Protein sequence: CASSSSGGLNEQYF.

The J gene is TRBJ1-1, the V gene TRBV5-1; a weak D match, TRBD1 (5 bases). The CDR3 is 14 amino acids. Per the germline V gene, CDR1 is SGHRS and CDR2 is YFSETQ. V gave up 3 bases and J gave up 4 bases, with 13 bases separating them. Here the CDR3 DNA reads TGCGCCAGCAGCTCAACCTCAGGGATCACTGAAGCTTTCTTT. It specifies CASSSTSGITEAFF.

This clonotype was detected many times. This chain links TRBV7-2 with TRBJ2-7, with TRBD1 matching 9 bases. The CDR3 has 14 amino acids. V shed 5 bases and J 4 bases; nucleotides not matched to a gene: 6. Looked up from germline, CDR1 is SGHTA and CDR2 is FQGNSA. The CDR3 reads CASSQPGQGYEQYF. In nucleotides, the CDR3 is TGTGCCAGCAGCCAACCGGGACAGGGATACGAGCAGTACTTC. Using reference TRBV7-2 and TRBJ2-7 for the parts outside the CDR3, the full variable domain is GAGVSQSPSNKVTEKGKDVELRCDPISGHTALYWYRQSLGQGLEFLIYFQGNSAPDKSGLPSDRFSAERTGGSVSTLTIQRTQQEDSAVYLCASSQPGQGYEQYFGPGTRLTVT.

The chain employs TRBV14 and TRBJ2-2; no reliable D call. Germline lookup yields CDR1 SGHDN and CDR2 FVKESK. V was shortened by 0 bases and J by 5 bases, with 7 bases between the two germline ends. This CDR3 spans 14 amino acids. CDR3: CASSQEGMTGELFF. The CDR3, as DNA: TGTGCCAGCAGCCAAGAGGGTATGACCGGGGAGCTGTTTTTT.

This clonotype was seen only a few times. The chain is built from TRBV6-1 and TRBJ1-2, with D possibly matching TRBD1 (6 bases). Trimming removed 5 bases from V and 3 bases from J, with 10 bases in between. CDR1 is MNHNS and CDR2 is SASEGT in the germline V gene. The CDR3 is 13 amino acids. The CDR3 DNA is TGTGCCAGCAGTACAGGGTTGGACTATGGCTACACCTTC. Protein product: CASSTGLDYGYTF.

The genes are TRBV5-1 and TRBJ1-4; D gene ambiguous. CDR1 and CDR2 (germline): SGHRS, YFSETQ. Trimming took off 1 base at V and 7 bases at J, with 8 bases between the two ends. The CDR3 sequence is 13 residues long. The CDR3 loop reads CASSLLGSEKLFF. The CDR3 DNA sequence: TGCGCCAGCAGCTTGCTGGGTTCTGAAAAACTGTTTTTT.

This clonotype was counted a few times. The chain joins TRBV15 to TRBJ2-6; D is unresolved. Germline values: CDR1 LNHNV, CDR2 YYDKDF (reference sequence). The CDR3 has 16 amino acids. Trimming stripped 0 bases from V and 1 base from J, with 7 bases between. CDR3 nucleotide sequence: TGTGCCACCAGCAGAGATTGGCTTTCTGGGGCCAACGTCCTGACTTTC. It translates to CATSRDWLSGANVLTF.